The clone carrying this TCR beta chain was found a few times. Its antigen remains unknown. The data derive from a study of CD8+ T cells in alopecia areata. Study in general: Each day, treated patients took oral tofacitinib twice, at 5 to 10 mg per dose. Affected scalp percentage set treated patients' severity scores.

General study results and limits: Tofacitinib did not eliminate many expanded lesional clones from scalp or blood.

RNA extraction and reverse transcription yielded cDNA as sequencing template. Some clones are missing from TCRdb's copy, which holds only in-frame ones; the method was immunoSEQ multiplex PCR. This table holds about 110,000 clones, around three fifths found once. Treatment in this sample: oral pan-JAK inhibitor, 5-10 mg twice daily. Peripheral blood, together with lesional scalp punch biopsies, was collected from alopecia areata patients. Per germline, CDR1 SGHTA and CDR2 FQGNSA. The CDR3 runs to 16 residues. V lost 4 bases, J lost 1 base, and 9 bases stayed unmatched. This chain uses TRBV7-2 with TRBJ1-2, with 7 bases identical to TRBD1. The sample in question was CD4+ T cells sorted from blood, obtained at week 24, from a patient treated with tofacitinib. The clonotype was recovered from a human donor with alopecia areata. The CDR3: CASSSKTGVDNYGYTF. The CDR3 coding sequence is TGTGCCAGCAGCTCTAAAACAGGGGTGGATAACTATGGCTACACCTTC.